The 9 T cell receptor beta chains below come from one sample, sequenced in a study of cytomegalovirus exposure and HLA in healthy donors. Researchers ran the PCR with 60 Vbeta and 13 Jbeta primers. Sequenced by immunoSEQ multiplex PCR; TCRdb stores in-frame clones only, minus some. The sample contains 90,000 to 150,000 clones, approximately 84% of which appear only once. The sample was PBMCs. All receptors come from a man aged 45-65 years in good health and CMV-seronegative.

A few counts support this clone. V usage is TRBV6-5 and J usage is TRBJ2-5; 8 bases map to TRBD2. Germline V gene lookup returns CDR1 MNHEY and CDR2 SVGAGI. The CDR3 is 14 residues long. Trimming at V came to 7 bases and at J to 5 bases, leaving 9 bases not matched to a gene. The CDR3 nucleotides read TGTGCCAGCAACGACGGGGGGGCGGTGGAGACCCAGTACTTC. This gives the protein CASNDGGAVETQYF.

This sequence joins TRBV7-2 and TRBJ1-5; D may be TRBD1 (5 bases). V shed 4 bases and J shed 6 bases, with 10 bases lying between them. This CDR3 region has 13 residues. Germline V gives CDR1 SGHTA, CDR2 FQGNSA. This chain's CDR3 is CASSSIQGQPQHF. The CDR3 DNA reads as TGTGCCAGCAGCTCCATCCAGGGTCAGCCCCAGCATTTT.

The V gene is TRBV9, the J gene TRBJ2-7, with D possibly TRBD1 on 5 matching bases. The CDR3 has 14 amino acids. CDR1 and CDR2 (germline): SGDLS, YYNGEE. V lost 0 bases and J lost 7, with 14 bases in between. CDR3 loop: CASSVVAGNGEQYF. As DNA, the CDR3 is TGTGCCAGCAGCGTAGTGGCAGGGAACGGGGAGCAGTACTTC.

This chain joins TRBV30 and TRBJ1-4, with 7 bases aligning to TRBD1. CDR1 and CDR2 from the germline V gene are GTSNPN and SVGIG (reference sequence). The CDR3 has 15 amino acids. Trimming cost V 1 base and J 6 bases; bases outside gene matches: 8. The CDR3 bases are TGTGCCTGGAGTGCCACAGGGGCTTTACATGAAAAACTGTTTTTT. Amino acid sequence: CAWSATGALHEKLFF.

The chain carries TRBV14 and TRBJ2-6; TRBD1 aligns across 8 bases. Trimming cost V 5 bases and J 2 bases; bases outside gene matches: 11. The CDR3 consists of 18 residues. From germline, CDR1 is SGHDN and CDR2 FVKESK. DNA for the CDR3: TGTGCCAGCAGCTCTGGGGACAGGTTTGAAGCTGGGGCCAACGTCCTGACTTTC. As protein: CASSSGDRFEAGANVLTF.

The chain couples TRBV5-4 to TRBJ1-4; unclear D gene. V gave up 1 base and J gave up 8 bases, with 12 bases separating them. The CDR3 totals 14 residues. The V gene's germline CDR1 is SGHNT and CDR2 YYREEE (reference sequence). CDR3 region: CASSLTAGEEKLFF. CDR3 nucleotides: TGTGCCAGCAGCTTGACCGCCGGGGAGGAAAAACTGTTTTTT.

The V call is TRBV7-8, the J call TRBJ2-5; no clear D. The tail of the sequence fits TRBJ2-7 better, so the J call may be wrong. Germline lookup yields CDR1 SGHVS and CDR2 FQNEAQ. This CDR3 comprises 11 residues. The CDR3 here is CASSARNEQYF. The CDR3 DNA sequence: TGTGCCAGCAGCGCCCGTAACGAGCAGTACTTC.

The chain links TRBV10-3 to TRBJ2-1, with TRBD1 matching over 8 bases. J lost 1 base, V lost 6 bases, and 8 bases had no gene match. CDR1 and CDR2 (germline): ENHRY, SYGVKD. There are 16 residues in the CDR3. CDR3 sequence (DNA): TGTGCCATCAGAGACGACAGGGGCATATCCTACAATGAGCAGTTCTTC. Amino acid sequence: CAIRDDRGISYNEQFF.

The chain couples TRBV4-3 to TRBJ1-1, with D unresolved. V was clipped by 3 bases and J by 6 bases, with 20 bases between them. CDR1 LGHNA and CDR2 YSLEER come from the germline V gene. This CDR3 spans 16 amino acids. The CDR3 sequence: CASSHSAGSREAEAFF. CDR3 bases: TGCGCCAGCAGCCATTCAGCGGGAAGCCGTGAGGCTGAAGCTTTCTTT.